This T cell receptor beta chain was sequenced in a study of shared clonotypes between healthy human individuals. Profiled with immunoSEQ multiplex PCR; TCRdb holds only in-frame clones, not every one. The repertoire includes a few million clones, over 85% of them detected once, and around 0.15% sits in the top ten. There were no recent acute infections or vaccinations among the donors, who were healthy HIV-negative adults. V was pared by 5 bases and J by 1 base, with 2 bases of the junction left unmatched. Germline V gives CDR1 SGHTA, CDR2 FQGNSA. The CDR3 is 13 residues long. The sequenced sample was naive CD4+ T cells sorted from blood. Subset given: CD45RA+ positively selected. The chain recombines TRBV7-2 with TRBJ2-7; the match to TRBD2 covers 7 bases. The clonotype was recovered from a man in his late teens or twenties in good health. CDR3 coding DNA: TGTGCCAGCAGCGTTAGCGGGTCCTACGAGCAGTACTTC. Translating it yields CASSVSGSYEQYF.